Shown below are 17 T cell receptor beta chains from a single sample sequenced in a study of T cell repertoires in cytomegalovirus infection. Their specific antigens are unknown. From the reads, TCRdb called clonotypes with MiXCR, one entry per CDR3 protein. Of 110,000 to 150,000 distinct CDR3 sequences in the sample, about 32% are singletons; the top ten hold roughly half. Sequencing used CD8+ T cells from cultured PBMCs, obtained from culture after CMV antigen stimulation. The origin of the receptors is a human donor in good health (CMV status not recorded). Some clones in this sample may be carry-over from other donors' samples.

The genes are TRBV20-1 and TRBJ2-1; a weak D match, TRBD2 (6 bases). CDR1 is DFQATT and CDR2 is SNEGSKA in the germline V gene (reference sequence). This CDR3 comprises 11 residues. V dropped 1 base and J dropped 8 bases, with 6 bases sitting between them. Written as DNA, the CDR3 is TGCAGTGCTAGAGGGGGGGATGAGCAGTTCTTC. Translation: CSARGGDEQFF.

The V call is TRBV12-3 or TRBV12-4, the J call TRBJ2-7; D unresolved. The CDR3 covers 14 residues. V was pared by 2 bases and J by 2 bases, with 10 bases between. CDR3 sequence: CASSLRVRTYEQYF. The CDR3, as DNA: TGTGCCAGCAGTTTAAGGGTCCGCACCTACGAGCAGTACTTC.

The chain combines TRBV5-4 with TRBJ1-1; D is unclear. Looked up from germline, CDR1 is SGHNT and CDR2 is YYREEE (reference sequence). Trimming removed 3 bases from V and 1 base from J, with 7 bases in between. This CDR3 is built from 13 residues. CDR3 amino acids: CASSSEGNTEAFF. For the CDR3, the DNA is TGTGCCAGCAGCTCGGAGGGGAACACTGAAGCTTTCTTT.

The V and J genes are TRBV6-1 and TRBJ1-1, with D possibly being TRBD1 (6 bases). The V gene's germline CDR1 is MNHNS and CDR2 SASEGT. The CDR3 runs to 15 residues. With 5 bases removed from V and 4 bases from J, the gap between germline ends came to 17 bases. The CDR3 DNA is TGTGCCAGCAGTCCGCAACAGGGAATGGGCACTGAAGCTTTCTTT. Translation gives CASSPQQGMGTEAFF.

The chain is built from TRBV12-3 or TRBV12-4 and TRBJ1-2; 11 bases are a match to TRBD1. This CDR3 has 15 amino acids. The trim removed 5 bases at V and 6 bases at J, leaving 8 bases unmatched. The CDR3 loop is CASSPRTGGRHGYTF. CDR3 in DNA: TGTGCCAGCAGTCCCCGGACAGGGGGCAGACATGGCTACACCTTC.

Remarks on this clonotype: The junction departs from germline at one end; a sequencing error may be responsible. CDR3 coding DNA: TGTACCAGCAGCGTAGGGGGTGGCAATCAGCCCCAGCATTTT. This translates into CTSSVGGGNQPQHF. The chain links TRBV7-6 to TRBJ1-5, with D maybe TRBD1 (6 bases). The length of the CDR3 is 14 residues. From germline, CDR1 is SGHVS and CDR2 FNYEAQ.

This clonotype has just one count. The rearrangement uses TRBV4-1 and TRBJ2-2; D is possibly TRBD1 or TRBD2 (5 bases each). V was pared by 8 bases and J by 1 base, with 14 bases between. The V gene's germline CDR1 is MGHRA and CDR2 YSYEKL. The CDR3 has 15 amino acids. The CDR3 here is CASSKRDGNTGELFF. CDR3 bases: TGCGCCAGCTCCAAACGGGACGGGAACACCGGGGAGCTGTTTTTT.

This clonotype was seen a handful of times. The chain uses TRBV28 and TRBJ2-7; the D gene is possibly TRBD2 (6 bases). The CDR3 is made up of 14 amino acids. Trimming pared 2 bases from V and 6 bases from J, leaving 14 bases between. Germline V lookup: CDR1 MDHEN, CDR2 SYDVKM. The DNA of the CDR3 is TGTGCCAGCAGTTTACCCGGCACGGAGGGCGAGCAGTACTTC. This sequence encodes CASSLPGTEGEQYF.

V is TRBV29-1 and J is TRBJ1-1; D is unclear. The CDR3 has 13 amino acids. V dropped 4 bases and J dropped 0 bases, with 9 bases sitting between them. Germline V gene data show CDR1 as SQVTM and CDR2 as ANQGSEA. CDR3 protein: CSVVRFMNTEAFF. As DNA, the CDR3 is TGCAGCGTTGTGCGGTTTATGAACACTGAAGCTTTCTTT.

The table lists this clonotype with a few counts. The chain uses TRBV3-1 and TRBJ1-5, with D perhaps TRBD1 (5 bases). The CDR3 length is 17 residues. Trimming removed 1 base at V and 6 bases at J, with 19 bases between. The germline gives CDR1 LGHDT, CDR2 YNNKEL (reference sequence). CDR3 sequence reads: CASSQGFAGDLGQPQHF. The CDR3 DNA reads TGTGCCAGCAGCCAAGGGTTCGCGGGGGATTTGGGTCAGCCCCAGCATTTT.

This clonotype was recorded a few times. The genes are TRBV7-6 and TRBJ1-6, with D unclear. V was clipped by 5 bases and J by 2 bases, with 13 bases between them. The CDR3 has 16 residues. Germline CDR1 and CDR2: SGHVS and FNYEAQ. The CDR3 protein is CASSPAIGTYNSPLHF. The CDR3, as DNA: TGTGCCAGCAGCCCGGCCATAGGCACCTATAATTCACCCCTCCACTTT.

In its sample, this clonotype was seen many times. J is TRBJ1-2 and V is TRBV7-9; tentatively, D is TRBD1 (5 bases). CDR3 length: 18 residues. CDR1 SEHNR and CDR2 FQNEAQ come from the germline V gene (reference sequence). V shed 1 base and J shed 7 bases, with 25 bases lying between them. The CDR3 DNA reads as TGTGCCAGCAGCTTAGAAGGGGTAACTACTCGTGGGCCTTGTGGCTACACCTTC. Translated: CASSLEGVTTRGPCGYTF.

This rearrangement joins TRBV27 to TRBJ2-7; perhaps TRBD1 as D (6 bases). The length of the CDR3 is 14 residues. CDR1 and CDR2 (germline): MNHEY, SMNVEV (reference sequence). V lost 6 bases, J lost 0 bases, and 12 bases lay in between. The CDR3 region is CASRPQGLSYEQYF. The CDR3 bases are TGTGCCAGCAGGCCACAGGGTCTCTCCTACGAGCAGTACTTC.

The genes are TRBV27 and TRBJ2-2, with TRBD2 matching 7 bases. Germline V gene lookup returns CDR1 MNHEY and CDR2 SMNVEV (reference sequence). CDR3 length: 16 amino acids. Germline trimming cut 4 bases from V and 0 bases from J; bases unmatched to any gene: 5. CDR3 sequence: CASSSWDYANTGELFF. For the CDR3, the DNA is TGTGCCAGCAGTTCCTGGGACTACGCGAACACCGGGGAGCTGTTTTTT.

The rearrangement uses TRBV19 and TRBJ1-5; D not certain. This CDR3 comprises 13 residues. V dropped 8 bases and J dropped 4 bases, with 12 bases sitting between them. The V gene's germline CDR1 is LNHDA and CDR2 SQIVND (reference sequence). The CDR3 reads CASGLGRNQPQHF. CDR3 coding DNA: TGTGCCAGTGGCCTTGGGAGGAATCAGCCCCAGCATTTT. Looking up the rest from reference TRBV19 and TRBJ1-5 gives the full variable domain: DGGITQSPKYLFRKEGQNVTLSCEQNLNHDAMYWYRQDPGQGLRLIYYSQIVNDFQKGDIAEGYSVSREKKESFPLTVTSAQKNPTAFYLCASGLGRNQPQHFGDGTRLSIL.

The chain uses TRBV4-1 and TRBJ2-7, with no clear D. This CDR3 contains 13 residues. V was pared by 4 bases and J by 5 bases, with 12 bases between. CDR1 and CDR2 from the germline V gene are MGHRA and YSYEKL. Written as DNA, the CDR3 is TGCGCCAGCAGCCTCCTTTTACGGGACGAGCAGTACTTC. This gives the protein CASSLLLRDEQYF.

This chain links TRBV4-2 with TRBJ2-3; no firm D call. Looked up from germline, CDR1 is LGHNA and CDR2 is YNFKEQ. The V end lost 2 bases, the J end lost 2 bases, and 20 bases lay between the germline ends. CDR3 length equals 18 residues. The CDR3 loop is CASSQPEDFTYLTDTQYF. The CDR3 coding sequence is TGTGCCAGCAGCCAACCGGAAGACTTTACATATCTCACAGATACGCAGTATTTT.